The text below deals with one T cell receptor (beta chain). The antigen is unknown. This sample is drawn from a study of T cell responses to AZD1222 COVID-19 vaccine. Study conclusions and caveats: Every sample of the repertoires postdated the peak T cell response. A rise in Spike-specific TCR breadth and depth followed two AZD1222 doses. Donors were largely white British and mainly female; clonal diversity was possibly underestimated.

Trimming removed 5 bases from V and 2 bases from J, with 7 bases in between. Germline CDR1 reads SGHVS; CDR2 reads FQNEAQ. The CDR3 has 12 amino acids. Sequencing used immunoSEQ multiplex PCR; TCRdb keeps in-frame clones, though not all of them. This table has tens of thousands of clones, roughly 90% appearing once. The analysis combined second doses at about 4 or about 12 weeks. Sequenced material: peripheral blood, taken 28 days after the second AZD1222 dose. This receptor was identified in an adult who received the AZD1222 COVID-19 vaccine. The rearrangement links TRBV7-8 to TRBJ2-7; D ambiguous. CDR3 residues: CASSLQTYEQYF. The CDR3, as DNA: TGTGCCAGCAGCCTCCAGACCTACGAGCAGTACTTC.